The 3 T cell receptor beta chains below all came from one sample that was sequenced in a study of identical twins. TCRdb reanalysed the 5' RACE reads using MiXCR and keeps one entry per CDR3 protein. The sample carries around 480,000 distinct CDR3 sequences, 13% to 15% recorded once. The same sample was also used in a study of yellow fever vaccine responses in identical twins.

Input material: CD4+ T cells sorted from blood. The receptors derive from a young woman in good health.

This sequence joins TRBV13 and TRBJ1-1; D not resolved. The length of the CDR3 is 12 residues. Germline CDR1 and CDR2: PRHDT and FYEKMQ (reference sequence). The ends were cut back, 5 bases at V and 3 bases at J, with 7 bases in the middle. The CDR3 protein is CASSREYTEAFF. The CDR3 coding sequence is TGTGCCAGCAGCAGAGAATACACTGAAGCTTTCTTT. The complete variable domain, with remaining parts taken from reference TRBV13 and TRBJ1-1, reads AAGVIQSPRHLIKEKRETATLKCYPIPRHDTVYWYQQGPGQDPQFLISFYEKMQSDKGSIPDRFSAQQFSDYHSELNMSSLELGDSALYFCASSREYTEAFFGQGTRLTVV.

The chain carries TRBV3-1 and TRBJ1-6; D remains ambiguous. V shed 0 bases and J shed 7 bases, with 16 bases lying between them. Germline values: CDR1 LGHDT, CDR2 YNNKEL (reference sequence). The CDR3 contains 17 residues. The CDR3: CASSQDTGKVGNSPLHF. As DNA, the CDR3 is TGTGCCAGCAGCCAAGATACGGGCAAGGTGGGGAATTCACCCCTCCACTTT.

This clonotype appeared a few times. The chain combines TRBV4-3 with TRBJ2-7; no clear D gene. Per germline, CDR1 LGHNA and CDR2 YSLEER. V lost 4 bases, J lost 7 bases, and 17 bases lay in between. The CDR3 spans 14 residues. The CDR3 loop is CASSREATSGEQYF. DNA for the CDR3: TGCGCCAGCAGCCGTGAGGCCACCTCAGGTGAGCAGTACTTC.